Shown below are 17 T cell receptor beta chains from a single sample sequenced in a study of T cells in women clearing cervical HPV infection. Here immunoSEQ multiplex PCR was the method, and the copy in TCRdb shows in-frame clones only, minus some. The sample holds approximately 35,000 clones. Sequencing was carried out using blood buffy coat. The receptors were gathered from a woman between 18 and 75 years old with a cervical HPV16 infection that either progressed to CIN3+ or cleared (not recorded which).

Points on this clone: The CDR3 goes on 3 residues after the read ends, and that part is filled in from the germline J gene. The same CDR3 arises from other DNA sequences in this sample as well. The chain combines TRBV19 with TRBJ1-5; D unresolved. Germline CDR1 reads LNHDA; CDR2 reads SQIVND (reference sequence). CDR3 length: 12 amino acids. The V and J ends lost 3 bases and 4 bases respectively, with 4 bases between them. CDR3 DNA (partial): TGTGCCAGTAGTATCCAGAATCAGCCC. This sequence encodes CASSIQNQP. The whole CDR3 sequence is CASSIQNQPQHF.

Concerning this clone: The DNA ends 3 residues before the CDR3 does, and the rest of the CDR3 is filled in from the germline J gene. The V gene is TRBV12-3 or TRBV12-4, the J gene TRBJ2-1; perhaps TRBD1 as D (6 bases). The CDR3 runs 14 residues. V was shortened by 5 bases and J by 7 bases, with 15 bases between the two germline ends. The sequenced CDR3 bases are TGTGCCAGCAGTATCCGGGACACCGAAAATGAG. It encodes CASSIRDTENE. The full CDR3 is CASSIRDTENEQFF.

Here the CDR3 reads CASSPTRDIYEQYF. The CDR3 DNA, read in part, is TGTGCCAGCAGTCCGACCCGGGACATCTACGAG. V and J are TRBV7-2 and TRBJ2-7, with D perhaps matching TRBD1 (6 bases). The CDR3 goes on 3 residues after the read ends, and that part is filled in from the germline J gene. In germline, CDR1 is SGHTA, CDR2 FQGNSA. The CDR3 is 14 residues long. The V end was cut by 6 bases, the J end by 3 bases, with 15 bases between.

The chain's CDR3 is CASSEGGRTTQPQHF. CDR3 DNA, as far as it was read: TGTGCCAGCAGTGAAGGGGGGCGTACTACACAGCCC. The chain recombines TRBV2 with TRBJ1-5, with D perhaps TRBD1 (6 bases). The CDR3 end is not reached by the read, which stops 3 residues before it; the germline J gene fills it in. V was cut by 1 base and J by 7 bases, with 14 bases left in between. This CDR3 spans 15 amino acids. Per the germline V gene, CDR1 is SNHLY and CDR2 is FYNNEI.

In regard to this clone: The read is 3 residues too short to cover the CDR3 end, so that end is filled in from the germline J gene. The genes are TRBV2 and TRBJ1-4; D unclear. Germline V gene data show CDR1 as SNHLY and CDR2 as FYNNEI. Trimming removed 8 bases from V and 1 base from J, with 11 bases in between. CDR3 length equals 14 residues. The CDR3 is CASSLRGTNEKLFF. Incomplete CDR3 DNA: TGTGCCAGCTCCCTCCGAGGAACTAATGAAAAA.

About this clone itself: The read halts 3 residues ahead of the CDR3 end, with the missing end drawn from the germline J gene. V usage is TRBV5-1 and J usage is TRBJ2-3, with TRBD2 matching over 9 bases. Germline lookup yields CDR1 SGHRS and CDR2 YFSETQ. Losses at the gene ends were 8 bases for V and 2 bases for J; bases not matched to a gene: 9. The CDR3 covers 15 residues. Partial CDR3 DNA: TGCGCCAGTGCGACTAGCGGCGAACCCACAGATACG. This codes for CASATSGEPTDT. The CDR3 as a whole reads CASATSGEPTDTQYF.

As for this clone: The missing CDR3 end, 3 residues past where the read stops, is filled in from the germline J gene. J is TRBJ1-3 and V is TRBV30; D is unresolved. The ends were cut back, 5 bases at V and 4 bases at J, with 6 bases in the middle. This CDR3 has 11 amino acids. The germline CDR1 and CDR2 sequences are GTSNPN and SVGIG (reference sequence). The sequenced CDR3 bases are TGTGCCTGGCTCCAGGGAAACACC. It encodes CAWLQGNT. The whole CDR3 reads CAWLQGNTIYF.

A note on this clone: Coverage ceases 3 residues before the CDR3 finishes, and the germline J gene fills in the end. The chain has TRBV30 and TRBJ2-3, with TRBD2 matching over 13 bases. This CDR3 comprises 16 residues. CDR1 is GTSNPN, CDR2 SVGIG, per germline (reference sequence). V gave up 8 bases and J gave up 2 bases; unmatched junction bases: 10. This CDR3 is CARDPGLAGDTDTQYF. The part of the CDR3 DNA that was read is TGTGCCCGGGACCCTGGACTAGCGGGAGACACAGATACG.

This clone is labeled medium-sized based on frequency. Sequencing ends 3 residues short of the CDR3 end; the germline J gene provides the rest. This sequence joins TRBV7-2 and TRBJ2-7; 7 bases line up with TRBD1. V dropped 5 bases and J dropped 0; count of bases not matched to a gene: 7. The CDR3 spans 15 residues. Germline-derived CDR1 and CDR2 are SGHTA and FQGNSA. CDR3 bases read: TGTGCCAGCAGCCGATCGACAGGGAGCTCCTACGAG. It yields the protein CASSRSTGSSYE. The complete CDR3 protein is CASSRSTGSSYEQYF.

Of note for this clone: Coverage ceases 3 residues before the CDR3 finishes, and the germline J gene fills in the end. The chain couples TRBV28 to TRBJ2-7; weak D call: TRBD1 (6 bases). CDR1 is MDHEN and CDR2 is SYDVKM in the germline V gene. CDR3 length: 16 amino acids. V lost 3 bases, J lost 1 base, and 16 bases lay in between. The CDR3 DNA, read in part, is TGTGCCAGCAGTTTCCTTCTACAAGGACAGTCCTACGAG. Protein: CASSFLLQGQSYE. The full CDR3 protein reads CASSFLLQGQSYEQYF.

About this clone: The sequence runs out 3 residues before the end of the CDR3; the remainder is reconstructed from the germline J gene. The chain joins TRBV27 to TRBJ2-1; 10 nucleotides match TRBD2. Trimming removed 6 bases from V and 6 bases from J; junction bases left unmatched: 8. The CDR3 has 15 amino acids. Germline values: CDR1 MNHEY, CDR2 SMNVEV (reference sequence). CDR3 DNA, as far as it was read: TGTGCCAGCAGCCTAGGACTAGCGGAGCGCAATGAG. This translates into CASSLGLAERNE. The full-length CDR3 reads as CASSLGLAERNEQFF.

With respect to this clone: The read falls 3 residues short of the CDR3 end, and the missing part is taken from the germline J gene. J is TRBJ1-2 and V is TRBV20-1; 7 positions agree with TRBD1. This CDR3 spans 15 amino acids. The germline V gene encodes CDR1 DFQATT and CDR2 SNEGSKA (reference sequence). The CDR3 region is CSAIPDRDNMNGYTF. CDR3 DNA, as far as it was read: TGCAGTGCGATCCCCGACAGGGATAATATGAACGGC.

With respect to this clone: The CDR3 end lies 3 residues beyond the end of the read and is filled in from the germline J gene. The gene calls are TRBV5-4 and TRBJ1-5; weak D call: TRBD1 (5 bases). This CDR3 contains 16 residues. Trimming shortened V by 3 bases and J by 3 bases, and 16 bases separated the two germline ends. CDR1 SGHNT and CDR2 YYREEE come from the germline V gene (reference sequence). Partial CDR3 DNA: TGTGCCAGCAGCTATGGAGGCAGGGTTTCCAATCAGCCC. Its protein product is CASSYGGRVSNQP. The complete CDR3 protein is CASSYGGRVSNQPQHF.

For this clone: The junction departs from germline at one end; a sequencing error may be responsible. The CDR3 extends 3 residues past the end of the read, so its final part is completed from the germline J gene. This CDR3 is also generated by other DNA sequences in the sample. The chain uses TRBV7-2 and TRBJ1-3, with a weak D call TRBD1 (5 bases). Germline loops: CDR1 SGHTA, CDR2 FQGNSA. The CDR3 runs 15 residues. CDR3 DNA (partial): TGTGCCAGCAGCCGGCGGGGGGGGGAGGCAAACACA. It specifies CASSRRGGEANT. The whole CDR3 protein reads CASSRRGGEANTIYF.

Notes on this clone: The read halts 3 residues ahead of the CDR3 end, with the missing end drawn from the germline J gene. V gene TRBV7-8 combines with J gene TRBJ2-1, with a possible D match to TRBD1 (6 bases). The CDR3 runs to 16 residues. V lost 2 bases and J 4 bases, leaving 15 bases between the germline ends. Germline CDR1 reads SGHVS; CDR2 reads FQNEAQ. The CDR3 sequence: CASSLRSVGAYNEQFF. Partial CDR3 DNA: TGTGCCAGCAGCTTAAGATCGGTGGGGGCGTACAATGAG. Full variable domain (outside the CDR3, taken from reference TRBV7-8 and TRBJ2-1): GAGVSQSPRYKVAKRGQDVALRCDPISGHVSLFWYQQALGQGPEFLTYFQNEAQLDKSGLPSDRFFAERPEGSVSTLKIQRTQQEDSAVYLCASSLRSVGAYNEQFFGPGTRLTVL.

The CDR3 reads CASSISREQNSPLHF. The CDR3 DNA, read in part, is TGTGCCAGTAGTATATCCAGGGAGCAAAATTCACCC. V gene TRBV19 combines with J gene TRBJ1-6, with a possible D match to TRBD1 (5 bases). With the read ending 3 residues before the CDR3 end, the germline J gene is used to fill in that end. V was trimmed by 2 bases and J by 7 bases, leaving 12 bases between them. Germline V lookup: CDR1 LNHDA, CDR2 SQIVND (reference sequence). The CDR3 is 15 residues long.

Comments on this clone: Read sequence stops 3 residues before the CDR3 end, and the germline J gene provides the missing end. This chain uses TRBV5-1 with TRBJ1-2; 10 positions match TRBD1. This CDR3 has 15 amino acids. Germline CDR1 is SGHRS and CDR2 is YFSETQ. J was trimmed by 2 bases and V by 4 bases; bases with no gene match: 5. This CDR3 is CASSGGTGVNYGYTF. The sequenced CDR3 bases are TGCGCCAGCAGCGGGGGGACAGGGGTGAACTATGGC.